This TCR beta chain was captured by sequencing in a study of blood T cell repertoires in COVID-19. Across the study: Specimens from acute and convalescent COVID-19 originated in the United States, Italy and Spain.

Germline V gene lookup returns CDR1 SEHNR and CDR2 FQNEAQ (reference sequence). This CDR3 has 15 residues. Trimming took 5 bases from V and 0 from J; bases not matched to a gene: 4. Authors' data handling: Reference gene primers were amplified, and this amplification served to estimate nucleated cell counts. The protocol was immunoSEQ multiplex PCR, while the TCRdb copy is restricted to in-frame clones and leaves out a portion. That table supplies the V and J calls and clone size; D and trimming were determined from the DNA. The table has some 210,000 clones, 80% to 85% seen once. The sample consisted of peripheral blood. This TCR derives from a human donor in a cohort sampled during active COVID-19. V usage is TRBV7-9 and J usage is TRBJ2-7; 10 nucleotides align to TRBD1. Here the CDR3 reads CASSPGTGASYEQYF. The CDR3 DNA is TGTGCCAGCAGCCCCGGGACAGGGGCCTCCTACGAGCAGTACTTC.